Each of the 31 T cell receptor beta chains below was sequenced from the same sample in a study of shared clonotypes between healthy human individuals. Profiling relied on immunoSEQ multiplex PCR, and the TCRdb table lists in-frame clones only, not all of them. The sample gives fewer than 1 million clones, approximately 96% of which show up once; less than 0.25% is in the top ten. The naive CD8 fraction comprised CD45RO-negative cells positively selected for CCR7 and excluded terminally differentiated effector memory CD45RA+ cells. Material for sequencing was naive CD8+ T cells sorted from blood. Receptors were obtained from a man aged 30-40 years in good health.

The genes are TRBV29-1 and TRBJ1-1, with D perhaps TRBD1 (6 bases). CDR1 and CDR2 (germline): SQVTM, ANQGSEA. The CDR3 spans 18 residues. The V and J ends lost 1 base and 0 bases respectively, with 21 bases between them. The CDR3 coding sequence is TGCAGCGTTGAAGTTCGCAGGGGTTTGGGCAGACTGAACACTGAAGCTTTCTTT. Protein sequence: CSVEVRRGLGRLNTEAFF.

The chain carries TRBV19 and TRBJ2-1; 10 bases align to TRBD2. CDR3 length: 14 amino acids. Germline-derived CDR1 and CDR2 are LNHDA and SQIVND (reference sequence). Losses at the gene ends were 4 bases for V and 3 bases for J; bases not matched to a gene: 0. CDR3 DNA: TGTGCCAGTAGTAGGACTAGCGGCTACAATGAGCAGTTCTTC. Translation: CASSRTSGYNEQFF. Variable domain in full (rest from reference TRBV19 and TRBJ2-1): DGGITQSPKYLFRKEGQNVTLSCEQNLNHDAMYWYRQDPGQGLRLIYYSQIVNDFQKGDIAEGYSVSREKKESFPLTVTSAQKNPTAFYLCASSRTSGYNEQFFGPGTRLTVL.

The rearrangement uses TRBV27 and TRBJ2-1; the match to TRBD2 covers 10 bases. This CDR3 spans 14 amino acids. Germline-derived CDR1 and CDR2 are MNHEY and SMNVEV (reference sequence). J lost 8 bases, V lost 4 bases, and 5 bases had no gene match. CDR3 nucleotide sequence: TGTGCCAGCAGTTCTAGCGGGAGACGGTATGAGCAGTTCTTC. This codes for CASSSSGRRYEQFF.

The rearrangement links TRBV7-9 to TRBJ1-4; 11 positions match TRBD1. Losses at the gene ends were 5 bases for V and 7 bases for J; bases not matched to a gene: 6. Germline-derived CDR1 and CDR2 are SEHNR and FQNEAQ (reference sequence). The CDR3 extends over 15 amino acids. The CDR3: CASSMDRGRSEKLFF. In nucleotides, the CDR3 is TGTGCCAGCAGCATGGACAGGGGGCGATCTGAAAAACTGTTTTTT. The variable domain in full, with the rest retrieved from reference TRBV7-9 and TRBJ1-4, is DTGVSQNPRHKITKRGQNVTFRCDPISEHNRLYWYRQTLGQGPEFLTYFQNEAQLEKSRLLSDRFSAERPKGSFSTLEIQRTEQGDSAMYLCASSMDRGRSEKLFFGSGTQLSVL.

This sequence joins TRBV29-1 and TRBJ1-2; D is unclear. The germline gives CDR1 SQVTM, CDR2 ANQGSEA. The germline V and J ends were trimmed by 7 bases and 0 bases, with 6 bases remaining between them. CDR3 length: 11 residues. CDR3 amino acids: CSARSNYGYTF. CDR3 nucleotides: TGCAGCGCTCGTTCTAACTATGGCTACACCTTC.

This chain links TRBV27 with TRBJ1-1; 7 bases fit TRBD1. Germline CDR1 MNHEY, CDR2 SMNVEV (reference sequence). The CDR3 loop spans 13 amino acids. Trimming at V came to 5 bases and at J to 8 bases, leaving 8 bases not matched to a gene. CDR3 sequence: CASSIQGPGEAFF. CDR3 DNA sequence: TGTGCCAGCAGTATACAGGGGCCCGGAGAAGCTTTCTTT.

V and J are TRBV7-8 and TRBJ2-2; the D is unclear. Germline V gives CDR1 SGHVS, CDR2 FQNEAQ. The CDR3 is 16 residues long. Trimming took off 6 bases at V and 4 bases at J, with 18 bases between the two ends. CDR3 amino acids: CASRHGSSIVTGELFF. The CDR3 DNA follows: TGTGCCAGCAGACACGGCAGTTCCATCGTCACCGGGGAGCTGTTTTTT.

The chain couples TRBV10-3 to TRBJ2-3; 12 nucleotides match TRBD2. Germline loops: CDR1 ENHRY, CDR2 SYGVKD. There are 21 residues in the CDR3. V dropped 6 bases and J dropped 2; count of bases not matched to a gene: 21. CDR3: CAISASPLAGGQAINTDTQYF. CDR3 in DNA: TGTGCCATCAGCGCCTCGCCACTAGCGGGAGGCCAAGCTATAAACACAGATACGCAGTATTTT.

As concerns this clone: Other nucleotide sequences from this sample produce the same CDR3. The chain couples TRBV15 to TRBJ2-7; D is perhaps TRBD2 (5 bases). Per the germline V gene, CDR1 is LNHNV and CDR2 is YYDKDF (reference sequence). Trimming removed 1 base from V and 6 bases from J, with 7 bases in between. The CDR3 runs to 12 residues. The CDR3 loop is CATSRGSGEQYF. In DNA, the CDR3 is TGTGCCACCAGCAGAGGGAGCGGCGAGCAGTACTTC.

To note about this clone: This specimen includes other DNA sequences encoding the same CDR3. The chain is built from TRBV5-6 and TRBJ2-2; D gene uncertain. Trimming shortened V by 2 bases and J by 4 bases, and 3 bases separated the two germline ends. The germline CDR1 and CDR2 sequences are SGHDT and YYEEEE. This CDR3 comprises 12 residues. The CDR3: CASSFSTGELFF. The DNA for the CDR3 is TGTGCCAGCAGCTTCTCCACCGGGGAGCTGTTTTTT.

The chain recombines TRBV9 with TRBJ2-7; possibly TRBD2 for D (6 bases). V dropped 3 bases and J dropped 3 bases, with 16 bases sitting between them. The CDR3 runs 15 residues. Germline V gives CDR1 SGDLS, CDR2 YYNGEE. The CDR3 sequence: CASSAGRDVYYEQYF. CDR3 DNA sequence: TGTGCCAGCAGCGCGGGGCGGGACGTTTACTACGAGCAGTACTTC.

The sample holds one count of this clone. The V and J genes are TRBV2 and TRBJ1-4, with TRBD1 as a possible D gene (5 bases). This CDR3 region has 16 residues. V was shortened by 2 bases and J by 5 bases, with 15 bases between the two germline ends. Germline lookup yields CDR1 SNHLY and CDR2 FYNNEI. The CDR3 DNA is TGTGCCAGCAGTGAATCTTATGACAGTTTAAATGAAAAACTGTTTTTT. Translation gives CASSESYDSLNEKLFF. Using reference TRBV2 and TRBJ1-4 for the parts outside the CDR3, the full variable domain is EPEVTQTPSHQVTQMGQEVILRCVPISNHLYFYWYRQILGQKVEFLVSFYNNEISEKSEIFDDQFSVERPDGSNFTLKIRSTKLEDSAMYFCASSESYDSLNEKLFFGSGTQLSVL.

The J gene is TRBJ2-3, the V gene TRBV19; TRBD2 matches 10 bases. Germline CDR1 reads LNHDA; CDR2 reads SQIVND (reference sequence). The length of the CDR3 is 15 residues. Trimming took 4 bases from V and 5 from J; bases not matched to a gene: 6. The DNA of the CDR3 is TGTGCCAGTAGTAGCCTAGCGGGAGCGGGAGATACGCAGTATTTT. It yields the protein CASSSLAGAGDTQYF.

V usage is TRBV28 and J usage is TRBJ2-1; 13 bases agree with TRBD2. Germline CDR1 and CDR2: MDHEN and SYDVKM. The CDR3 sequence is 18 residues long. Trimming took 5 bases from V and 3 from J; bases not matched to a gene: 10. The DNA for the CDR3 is TGTGCCAGCAGTCCAGGACTAGCGGGAGTGGGCAACTACAATGAGCAGTTCTTC. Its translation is CASSPGLAGVGNYNEQFF.

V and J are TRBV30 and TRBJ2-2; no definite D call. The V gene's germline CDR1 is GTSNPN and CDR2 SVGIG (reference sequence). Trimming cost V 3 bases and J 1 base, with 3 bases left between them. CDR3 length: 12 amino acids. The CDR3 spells CAWRVNTGELFF. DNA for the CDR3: TGTGCCTGGAGGGTGAACACCGGGGAGCTGTTTTTT.

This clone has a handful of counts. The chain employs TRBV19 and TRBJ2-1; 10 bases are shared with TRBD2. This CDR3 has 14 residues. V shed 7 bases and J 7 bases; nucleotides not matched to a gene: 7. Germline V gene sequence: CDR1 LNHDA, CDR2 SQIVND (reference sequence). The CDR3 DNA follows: TGTGCCAGTATGCTGGTAGCGGGAGGTAATGAGCAGTTCTTC. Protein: CASMLVAGGNEQFF. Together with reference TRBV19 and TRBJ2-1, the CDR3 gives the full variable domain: DGGITQSPKYLFRKEGQNVTLSCEQNLNHDAMYWYRQDPGQGLRLIYYSQIVNDFQKGDIAEGYSVSREKKESFPLTVTSAQKNPTAFYLCASMLVAGGNEQFFGPGTRLTVL.

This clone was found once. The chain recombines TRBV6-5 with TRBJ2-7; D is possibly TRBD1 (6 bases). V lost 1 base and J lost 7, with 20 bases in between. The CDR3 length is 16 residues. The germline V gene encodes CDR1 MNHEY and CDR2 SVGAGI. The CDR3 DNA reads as TGTGCCAGCAGTTACTACTACAGGACAGACCTCTGGGAGCAGTACTTC. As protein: CASSYYYRTDLWEQYF.

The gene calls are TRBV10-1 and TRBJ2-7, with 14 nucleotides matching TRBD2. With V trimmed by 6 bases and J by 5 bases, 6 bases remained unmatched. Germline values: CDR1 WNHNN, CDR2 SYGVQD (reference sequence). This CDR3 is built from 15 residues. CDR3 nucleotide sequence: TGCGCCAGCAGCCACACGGGACTAGCGGGAGACGAGCAGTACTTC. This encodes CASSHTGLAGDEQYF.

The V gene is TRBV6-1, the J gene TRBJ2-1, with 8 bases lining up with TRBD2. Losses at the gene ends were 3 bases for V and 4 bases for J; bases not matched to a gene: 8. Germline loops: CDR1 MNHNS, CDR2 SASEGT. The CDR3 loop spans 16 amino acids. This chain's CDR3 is CASSDFGTRDYNEQFF. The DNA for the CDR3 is TGTGCCAGCAGTGATTTCGGGACTAGGGATTACAATGAGCAGTTCTTC.

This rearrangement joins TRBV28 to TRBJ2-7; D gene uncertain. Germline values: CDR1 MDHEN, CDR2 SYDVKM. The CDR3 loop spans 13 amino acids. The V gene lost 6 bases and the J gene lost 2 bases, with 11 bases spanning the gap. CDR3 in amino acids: CASSPMPPYEQYF. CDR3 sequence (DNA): TGTGCCAGCAGCCCCATGCCACCCTACGAGCAGTACTTC.

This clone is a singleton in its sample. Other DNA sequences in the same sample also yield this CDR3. In nucleotides, the CDR3 is TGTGCCAGCAGCCCACGCACAGATACGCAGTATTTT. It encodes CASSPRTDTQYF. The chain links TRBV7-9 to TRBJ2-3; D not resolved. With 5 bases removed from V and 1 base from J, the gap between germline ends came to 4 bases. There are 12 residues in the CDR3. Germline V gives CDR1 SEHNR, CDR2 FQNEAQ (reference sequence).

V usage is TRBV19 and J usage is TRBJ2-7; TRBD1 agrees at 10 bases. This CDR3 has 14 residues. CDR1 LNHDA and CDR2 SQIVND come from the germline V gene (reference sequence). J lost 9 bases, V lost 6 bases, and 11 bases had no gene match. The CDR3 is CASRGDRGLFLQYF. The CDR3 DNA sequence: TGTGCCAGTAGGGGCGACAGGGGGCTTTTTTTGCAGTACTTC.

CDR3 DNA: TGTGCCAGCGGCGAACCCCGGGTTCTCTCTTACAATGAGCAGTTCTTC. Its translation is CASGEPRVLSYNEQFF. This sequence joins TRBV7-9 and TRBJ2-1; the D is unclear. Per germline, CDR1 SEHNR and CDR2 FQNEAQ (reference sequence). V gave up 8 bases and J gave up 4 bases, with 21 bases separating them. This CDR3 spans 16 amino acids.

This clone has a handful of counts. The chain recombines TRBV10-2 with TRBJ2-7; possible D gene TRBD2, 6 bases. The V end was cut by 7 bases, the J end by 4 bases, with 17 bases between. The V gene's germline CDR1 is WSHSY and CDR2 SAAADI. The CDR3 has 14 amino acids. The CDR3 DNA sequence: TGCGCCAGCACCTATAGCGGAGCAAGATACGAGCAGTACTTC. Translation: CASTYSGARYEQYF.

The CDR3 here is CASRILTGRYEQYF. In DNA form, the CDR3 reads TGTGCCAGCAGAATACTTACAGGGAGGTACGAGCAGTACTTC. The chain has TRBV28 and TRBJ2-7, with D perhaps being TRBD1 or TRBD2 (6 bases each). Trimming pared 6 bases from V and 4 bases from J, leaving 16 bases between. This CDR3 has 14 amino acids. The germline V gene has CDR1 MDHEN and CDR2 SYDVKM.

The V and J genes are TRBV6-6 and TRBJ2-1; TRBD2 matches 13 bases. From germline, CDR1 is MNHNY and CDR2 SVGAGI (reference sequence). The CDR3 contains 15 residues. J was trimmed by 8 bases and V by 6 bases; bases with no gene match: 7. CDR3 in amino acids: CASSRLAGGPDEQFF. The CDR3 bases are TGTGCCAGCAGCCGACTAGCGGGAGGCCCCGATGAGCAGTTCTTC.

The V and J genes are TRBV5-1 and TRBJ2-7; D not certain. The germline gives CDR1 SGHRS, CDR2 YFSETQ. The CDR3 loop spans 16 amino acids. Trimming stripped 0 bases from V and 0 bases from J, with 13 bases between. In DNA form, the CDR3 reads TGCGCCAGCAGCTTGGCCCCCCTATCGAGCTCCTACGAGCAGTACTTC. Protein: CASSLAPLSSSYEQYF. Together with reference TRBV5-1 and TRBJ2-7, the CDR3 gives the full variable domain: KAGVTQTPRYLIKTRGQQVTLSCSPISGHRSVSWYQQTPGQGLQFLFEYFSETQRNKGNFPGRFSGRQFSNSRSEMNVSTLELGDSALYLCASSLAPLSSSYEQYFGPGTRLTVT.

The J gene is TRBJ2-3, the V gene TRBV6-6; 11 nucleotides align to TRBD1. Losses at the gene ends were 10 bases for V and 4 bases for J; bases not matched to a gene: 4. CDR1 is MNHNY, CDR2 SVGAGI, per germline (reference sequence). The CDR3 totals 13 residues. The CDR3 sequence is CATGQGDADTQYF. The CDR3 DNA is TGTGCCACGGGACAGGGGGATGCAGATACGCAGTATTTT.

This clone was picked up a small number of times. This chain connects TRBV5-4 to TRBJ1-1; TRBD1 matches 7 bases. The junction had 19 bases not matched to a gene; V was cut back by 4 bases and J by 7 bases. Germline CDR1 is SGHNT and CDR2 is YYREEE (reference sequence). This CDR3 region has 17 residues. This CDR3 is CASSTDVTGQLLFEAFF. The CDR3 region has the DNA TGTGCCAGCAGCACAGACGTGACAGGGCAGCTTTTGTTTGAAGCTTTCTTT.

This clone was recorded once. The CDR3 is CASSLASLYYNEQFF. CDR3 DNA: TGTGCCAGCAGCTTAGCTTCCTTATACTACAATGAGCAGTTCTTC. J is TRBJ2-1 and V is TRBV7-8; D is uncertain. This CDR3 is built from 15 residues. Germline loops: CDR1 SGHVS, CDR2 FQNEAQ. Deletions cut 0 bases from V and 3 bases from J, with 9 bases between.

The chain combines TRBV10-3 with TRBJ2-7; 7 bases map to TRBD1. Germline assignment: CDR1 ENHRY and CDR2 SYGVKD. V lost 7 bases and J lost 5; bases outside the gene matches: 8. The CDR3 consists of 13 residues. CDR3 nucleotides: TGTGCCATCAACGACAGGGCCAACGACGAGCAGTACTTC. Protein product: CAINDRANDEQYF.